The clone carrying this T cell receptor (beta chain) was seen a handful of times. What it binds is unknown. This entry is derived from a study of T cells in Graves' hyperthyroidism and ophthalmopathy. Study findings and constraints: Researchers report that a 13 V-J model separated ophthalmopathy from stable hyperthyroidism. Most expanded thyroid clonotypes above 0.001 recurred in blood.

Researchers amplified the TCR beta CDR3 regions from RNA transcripts. First-round RT-PCR targeting the TCR CDR3 was performed with the HTBI primer set. TCRdb passed the multiplex PCR reads through MiXCR, listing each CDR3 protein once. The sample includes 370,000 or so distinct CDR3 sequences, about 14% of them seen just once. Germline V lookup: CDR1 DFQATT, CDR2 SNEGSKA (reference sequence). The CDR3 extends over 15 amino acids. Losses at the gene ends were 2 bases for V and 9 bases for J; bases not matched to a gene: 5. Pregnant or lactating patients were excluded, as were those with uncontrolled infection or other autoimmune disease.

The clonotype originates from a man between 25 and 39 years old with Graves' hyperthyroidism that later progressed to Graves' ophthalmopathy. V usage is TRBV20-1 and J usage is TRBJ2-1; 15 bases fit TRBD2. The sample was blood. The CDR3 DNA sequence: TGCAGTGCTAGACCCCCGGGACTAGCGGGGGGTGAGCAGTTCTTC. Translated, it gives CSARPPGLAGGEQFF.